These 17 T cell receptor beta chains originate from one sample sequenced in a study of cytomegalovirus exposure and HLA in healthy donors. 60 Vbeta and 13 Jbeta primers were used in PCR. Libraries were prepared by immunoSEQ multiplex PCR; TCRdb keeps only in-frame clonotypes and omits some of them. The sample consists of 100,000 to 150,000 clones, over 70% of them appearing once. Material for sequencing was PBMCs. These receptors were obtained from a woman in her thirties or forties in good health and CMV-seropositive.

The chain carries TRBV5-1 and TRBJ2-1; possibly TRBD1 for D (5 bases). V was shortened by 1 base and J by 7 bases, with 9 bases between the two germline ends. This CDR3 has 13 residues. Per the germline V gene, CDR1 is SGHRS and CDR2 is YFSETQ. In DNA, the CDR3 is TGCGCCAGCAGCTTGACAGGCCCGAATGAGCAGTTCTTC. Amino acids: CASSLTGPNEQFF.

The chain couples TRBV28 to TRBJ2-7; no definite D call. The CDR3 covers 13 residues. With 1 base removed from V and 2 bases from J, the gap between germline ends came to 6 bases. Germline-derived CDR1 and CDR2 are MDHEN and SYDVKM. CDR3 sequence reads: CASSLLGPYEQYF. In nucleotides, the CDR3 is TGTGCCAGCAGTTTATTGGGCCCCTACGAGCAGTACTTC.

V is TRBV7-9 and J is TRBJ2-5; TRBD1 might be the D (6 bases). The V gene lost 1 base and the J gene lost 5 bases, with 14 bases spanning the gap. The CDR3 contains 15 residues. Germline loops: CDR1 SEHNR, CDR2 FQNEAQ (reference sequence). For the CDR3, the DNA is TGTGCCAGCAGCTTAGTCTCAGGGGCGCGGGAGACCCAGTACTTC. Its protein product is CASSLVSGARETQYF.

Remarks on this clone: Germline is not matched at one junction end, which may reflect a read error. This chain connects TRBV7-9 to TRBJ1-2, with D maybe TRBD1 (6 bases). The CDR3 consists of 17 residues. Germline V gene data show CDR1 as SEHNR and CDR2 as FQNEAQ (reference sequence). The CDR3 loop reads CSSSPLKRTDYNYGYTF. As DNA, the CDR3 is TGTTCCAGCAGCCCATTAAAAAGGACAGACTATAACTATGGCTACACCTTC. The entire variable domain, with the rest obtained from reference TRBV7-9 and TRBJ1-2, is as follows: DTGVSQNPRHKITKRGQNVTFRCDPISEHNRLYWYRQTLGQGPEFLTYFQNEAQLEKSRLLSDRFSAERPKGSFSTLEIQRTEQGDSAMYLCSSSPLKRTDYNYGYTFGSGTRLTVV.

V gene TRBV6-4 combines with J gene TRBJ1-2; 7 bases match TRBD1. There are 15 residues in the CDR3. Germline V lookup: CDR1 MRHNA, CDR2 SNTAGT. V trimming: 6 bases; J trimming: 7 bases; junction bases outside the gene matches: 14. CDR3 DNA: TGTGCCAGCAGGGCCGAGGGGGCGATTGGAGGTGGCTACACCTTC. Its protein product is CASRAEGAIGGGYTF.

This sequence joins TRBV13 and TRBJ2-7; 7 nucleotides agree with TRBD1. This CDR3 is 16 amino acids long. Germline V CDR1 and CDR2: PRHDT, FYEKMQ (reference sequence). Trimming at V came to 4 bases and at J to 2 bases, leaving 11 bases not matched to a gene. CDR3 sequence reads: CASSSTHRGSTYEQYF. The CDR3 region has the DNA TGTGCCAGCAGCTCAACCCACAGGGGTAGCACCTACGAGCAGTACTTC.

The rearrangement joins TRBV4-3 to TRBJ2-7; D is possibly TRBD1 (6 bases). Germline V gives CDR1 LGHNA, CDR2 YSLEER. The ends were cut back, 5 bases at V and 1 base at J, with 12 bases in the middle. The CDR3 is 14 residues long. The CDR3 nucleotides are TGCGCCAGCAGCTACCGGGACACATCCTACGAGCAGTACTTC. Amino acids: CASSYRDTSYEQYF.

The chain joins TRBV30 to TRBJ2-1; D might be TRBD2 (7 bases). Trimming removed 4 bases from V and 9 bases from J, with 19 bases in between. Per germline, CDR1 GTSNPN and CDR2 SVGIG (reference sequence). CDR3 length equals 14 residues. DNA for the CDR3: TGTGCCTGGAAGGGGGGGAGGGGAGATTGTGAGCAGTTCTTC. It translates to CAWKGGRGDCEQFF.

This sequence joins TRBV5-6 and TRBJ1-5, with D possibly TRBD1 on 6 matching bases. Per germline, CDR1 SGHDT and CDR2 YYEEEE. Between the trimmed V and J ends, which lost 1 base and 3 bases, there was a span of 8 bases. This CDR3 is 14 amino acids long. The CDR3 loop reads CASSLRGANQPQHF. CDR3 nucleotides: TGTGCCAGCAGCTTGCGGGGGGCCAATCAGCCCCAGCATTTT. The whole variable domain, remainder taken from reference TRBV5-6 and TRBJ1-5, is DAGVTQSPTHLIKTRGQQVTLRCSPKSGHDTVSWYQQALGQGPQFIFQYYEEEERQRGNFPDRFSGHQFPNYSSELNVNALLLGDSALYLCASSLRGANQPQHFGDGTRLSIL.

V gene TRBV5-5 combines with J gene TRBJ2-1; 9 nucleotides agree with TRBD2. Looked up from germline, CDR1 is SGHKS and CDR2 is YYEKEE (reference sequence). This CDR3 is built from 17 residues. Trimming cost V 6 bases and J 9 bases; bases outside gene matches: 19. The CDR3 nucleotides are TGTGCCAGCACCGAGAGGGCGAGCGGGGGGAAAAGTGGTGAGCAGTTCTTC. Its protein product is CASTERASGGKSGEQFF.

The chain carries TRBV2 and TRBJ2-7; 8 bases align to TRBD1. This CDR3 has 16 residues. The germline V gene has CDR1 SNHLY and CDR2 FYNNEI. Germline trimming cut 4 bases from V and 3 bases from J; bases unmatched to any gene: 11. CDR3: CASSAPRDRPNYEQYF. The DNA of the CDR3 is TGTGCCAGCAGTGCCCCCCGGGACAGGCCCAACTACGAGCAGTACTTC.

This clone was counted only a few times. This sequence joins TRBV7-6 and TRBJ2-1, with TRBD2 identical over 9 bases. This CDR3 has 17 amino acids. CDR1 is SGHVS, CDR2 FNYEAQ, per germline. Losses at the gene ends were 5 bases for V and 8 bases for J; bases not matched to a gene: 16. This CDR3 reads CASSADGRSSGDDEQFF. As DNA, the CDR3 is TGTGCCAGCAGCGCCGATGGGAGGTCTAGCGGGGACGATGAGCAGTTCTTC.

This clone was found a few times. V usage is TRBV6-5 and J usage is TRBJ2-1, with 7 nucleotides matching TRBD1. The ends lost 2 bases at V and 7 bases at J; junction bases unmatched: 8. The CDR3 is made up of 15 amino acids. CDR1 is MNHEY and CDR2 is SVGAGI in the germline V gene. In DNA form, the CDR3 reads TGTGCCAGCAGTTACGGTCAGGGGGTGAGGAATGAGCAGTTCTTC. This translates into CASSYGQGVRNEQFF.

This sequence joins TRBV30 and TRBJ2-1; 9 bases fit TRBD2. V lost 4 bases to trimming and J lost 6 bases; unmatched junction nucleotides: 7. The CDR3 length is 14 residues. Germline lookup yields CDR1 GTSNPN and CDR2 SVGIG (reference sequence). CDR3 nucleotide sequence: TGTGCCTGGAAGCGTCTAGCGGGGCTCAATGAGCAGTTCTTC. Translated: CAWKRLAGLNEQFF.

The chain couples TRBV29-1 to TRBJ1-2, with 8 bases fitting TRBD1. V dropped 6 bases and J dropped 4; count of bases not matched to a gene: 7. CDR1 SQVTM and CDR2 ANQGSEA come from the germline V gene. This CDR3 contains 13 residues. CDR3 nucleotide sequence: TGCAGCGTCGGACAGGGAGGCGGCTATGGCTACACCTTC. Translating it yields CSVGQGGGYGYTF.

The CDR3 sequence is CASSIFVQGHQPQHF. The CDR3 region has the DNA TGTGCCAGTAGTATTTTCGTACAGGGTCATCAGCCCCAGCATTTT. The rearrangement joins TRBV19 to TRBJ1-5; perhaps TRBD1 as D (6 bases). V was trimmed by 3 bases and J by 5 bases, leaving 14 bases between them. The CDR3 consists of 15 residues. Germline assignment: CDR1 LNHDA and CDR2 SQIVND (reference sequence).

This chain links TRBV7-2 with TRBJ2-7, with 8 positions matching TRBD2. The V and J ends lost 6 bases and 3 bases, in that order; junction bases with no gene match: 4. Looked up from germline, CDR1 is SGHTA and CDR2 is FQGNSA. The CDR3 spans 13 residues. The CDR3 loop is CASRVAGLYEQYF. The DNA of the CDR3 is TGTGCCAGCAGAGTAGCGGGACTCTACGAGCAGTACTTC.